This entry describes one TCR beta chain. Its target is unknown. This sample was taken from a study of cytomegalovirus exposure and HLA in healthy donors. About the study: Unique TCRs numbering approximately 80 million, obtained from HLA-typed donors, made up an early data release. Falling in the Caucasian-associated ancestry cluster were approximately 86% of approximately 410 genotyped donors.

CDR3 length equals 13 residues. The germline V gene encodes CDR1 SGHVS and CDR2 FNYEAQ. The germline V and J ends were trimmed by 5 bases and 6 bases, with 12 bases remaining between them. Study conclusions and caveats: Analyzed later, association rates of TCRs varied across HLA loci, with DRB1 most and HLA-C fewest. Across donors, sequencing depth was assumed by presence/absence analyses to be roughly uniform.

Vbeta (60) and Jbeta (13) primers were used in the PCR. Profiled with immunoSEQ multiplex PCR; TCRdb holds only in-frame clones, not every one. The sample contains around 180,000 clones, over 60% of which appear only once. This chain uses TRBV7-6 with TRBJ2-3, with D maybe TRBD2 (6 bases). Sequences were obtained from PBMCs. This TCR came from a girl aged 10 to 17 in good health and CMV-seronegative. Here the CDR3 DNA reads TGTGCCAGCAGCCCACTAGCCGCGGATACGCAGTATTTT. Its protein product is CASSPLAADTQYF.